This T cell receptor (beta chain) was sequenced during a study of OX40 agonist ivuxolimab in advanced cancers. Comment on this clone: Its antigen is unidentified.

Points from the study as a whole: Circulating CD4+ and CD8+ T cells showed clonal expansion by week 6 at 0.1 to 3.0 mg/kg.

The repertoire was sequenced with immunoSEQ multiplex PCR; TCRdb's copy has only in-frame clones and lacks some. Of tens of thousands of clones in the sample, roughly 89% were seen once. The germline V gene encodes CDR1 SGHNT and CDR2 YYREEE (reference sequence). The length of the CDR3 is 16 residues. Trimming pared 0 bases from V and 3 bases from J, leaving 10 bases between. The rearrangement joins TRBV5-4 to TRBJ2-6; D possibly matches TRBD1 or TRBD2 (5 bases each). The source of this sequence is an adult with an advanced solid tumor such as melanoma, head and neck, liver or kidney cancer. The material was CD4+ or CD8+ T cells sorted from blood, obtained in a trial of the OX40 agonist ivuxolimab. CDR3 protein: CASSLGGTYGANVLTF. CDR3 DNA sequence: TGTGCCAGCAGCTTGGGGGGGACCTATGGGGCCAACGTCCTGACTTTC.